This T cell receptor (beta chain) was obtained from a study of OX40 agonist ivuxolimab in advanced cancers. Study results and caveats: More expanded clones were seen, on average, in CD8+ T cells than in CD4+.

Produced via immunoSEQ multiplex PCR; TCRdb's table is partial and in-frame only. The repertoire holds about 76,000 clones, with 80% to 90% as singletons. If patients had autoimmune disease history or systemic immunosuppression, they were excluded. Germline V gene data show CDR1 as SGHRS and CDR2 as YFSETQ. V lost 5 bases and J lost 1, with 17 bases in between. The CDR3 extends over 16 amino acids. About this clone: Its cognate antigen is unknown.

The chain employs TRBV5-1 and TRBJ2-3; D tentatively fits TRBD1 or TRBD2 (6 bases each). The receptor was derived from an adult with an advanced solid tumor such as melanoma, head and neck, liver or kidney cancer. The sequences come from CD4+ or CD8+ T cells sorted from blood, collected in a trial of the OX40 agonist ivuxolimab. CDR3 in DNA: TGCGCCAGCAGTCTGGTGTACAGGGAGGGCACAGATACGCAGTATTTT. Translating gives CASSLVYREGTDTQYF.